These 27 T cell receptor beta chains came from one sample sequenced in a study of neurological immune-mediated disorders. TCRdb analysed the 5' RACE reads with MiXCR anew, one entry per CDR3 protein. The sample gives some 30,000 distinct CDR3 sequences, 15% of which show up once; 25% to 35% is in the top ten. Input material: PBMCs. The receptors were sampled from a man in his 70s in good health.

This clonotype has a count of ten or more. V is TRBV5-1 and J is TRBJ1-2; tentatively, D is TRBD1 (5 bases). The ends were cut back, 3 bases at V and 4 bases at J, with 10 bases in the middle. CDR1 and CDR2 (germline): SGHRS, YFSETQ. The CDR3 runs to 13 residues. CDR3 DNA sequence: TGCGCCAGCAGCTGGGACGCCACCTATGGCTACACCTTC. Protein sequence: CASSWDATYGYTF.

As regards this clonotype: At one end, the junction sequence differs from germline, possibly due to a read error. The V call is TRBV6-8, the J call TRBJ2-7, with 10 bases that match TRBD1. This CDR3 is built from 15 residues. Germline values: CDR1 MNHGY, CDR2 SAAAGT. The DNA of the CDR3 is TGTGCCAGCAGTTACGACAGGGGGCTAACCTACGAGCAGTACTTT. Amino acids: CASSYDRGLTYEQYF.

At least ten counts were recorded for this clonotype. V gene TRBV3-1 combines with J gene TRBJ1-5; TRBD1 matches 7 bases. The CDR3 runs to 16 residues. Trimming at V came to 4 bases and at J to 4 bases, leaving 10 bases not matched to a gene. The V gene's germline CDR1 is LGHDT and CDR2 YNNKEL (reference sequence). This CDR3 reads CASSPDGQGGNQPQHF. The CDR3 DNA follows: TGTGCCAGCAGCCCCGACGGGCAGGGGGGGAATCAGCCCCAGCATTTT.

The table lists this clonotype with many counts. The chain uses TRBV6-2 or TRBV6-3 and TRBJ1-1; D may be TRBD1 (5 bases). The CDR3 spans 13 residues. Germline CDR1 MNHEY, CDR2 SVGEGT. Trimming removed 6 bases at V and 7 bases at J, with 15 bases between. The CDR3 here is CASRLHRQIEAFF. As DNA, the CDR3 is TGTGCCAGCAGATTACATCGACAGATTGAAGCTTTCTTT.

This clonotype was detected many times. V gene TRBV29-1 combines with J gene TRBJ2-4; 11 bases are a match to TRBD2. V lost 5 bases to trimming and J lost 3 bases; unmatched junction nucleotides: 3. This CDR3 is built from 14 residues. Germline V gives CDR1 SQVTM, CDR2 ANQGSEA. The DNA of the CDR3 is TGCAGCGTTAAGCTAGCGGGGGGCAAAAACATTCAGTACTTC. Its protein product is CSVKLAGGKNIQYF.

This chain links TRBV7-2 with TRBJ1-5; D is perhaps TRBD1 (6 bases). Trimming pared 5 bases from V and 7 bases from J, leaving 12 bases between. The germline V gene has CDR1 SGHTA and CDR2 FQGNSA. This CDR3 is 13 amino acids long. The CDR3 protein is CASSPQGGQPQHF. DNA for the CDR3: TGTGCCAGCAGCCCACAGGGAGGCCAGCCCCAGCATTTT.

Only one count was recorded for this clonotype. This chain joins TRBV6-2 or TRBV6-3 and TRBJ2-3, with a tentative D call TRBD2 (5 bases). This CDR3 region has 15 residues. CDR1 and CDR2 (germline): MNHEY, SVGEGT. The germline V and J ends were trimmed by 6 bases and 2 bases, with 15 bases remaining between them. CDR3 DNA: TGTGCCAGCAGGTCACTAGGTGGTCCCACAGATACGCAGTATTTT. Translating gives CASRSLGGPTDTQYF.

This clonotype was counted many times. The chain links TRBV4-3 to TRBJ1-4; D ambiguous. The CDR3 sequence is 15 residues long. V gave up 5 bases and J gave up 0 bases, with 10 bases separating them. Germline assignment: CDR1 LGHNA and CDR2 YSLEER. The DNA of the CDR3 is TGCGCCAGCAGCTATACAGTAGCAACTAATGAAAAACTGTTTTTT. Residues: CASSYTVATNEKLFF.

The chain links TRBV10-2 to TRBJ2-2; perhaps TRBD1 as D (6 bases). Germline V gives CDR1 WSHSY, CDR2 SAAADI. CDR3 length: 17 amino acids. V was shortened by 3 bases and J by 6 bases, with 20 bases between the two germline ends. The CDR3 loop is CASSDRFSRGLAGELFF. The DNA for the CDR3 is TGCGCCAGCAGTGACCGTTTCAGCAGGGGTTTGGCCGGGGAGCTGTTTTTT.

This clonotype was picked up many times. The genes are TRBV7-9 and TRBJ2-4; D is undetermined. This CDR3 spans 11 amino acids. Trimming shortened V by 4 bases and J by 7 bases, and 5 bases separated the two germline ends. CDR1 SEHNR and CDR2 FQNEAQ come from the germline V gene (reference sequence). The CDR3 sequence: CASSSQNIQYF. CDR3 DNA: TGTGCCAGCAGCTCTCAGAACATTCAGTACTTC.

V usage is TRBV10-3 and J usage is TRBJ2-3; possible D gene TRBD2, 5 bases. The V gene's germline CDR1 is ENHRY and CDR2 SYGVKD. The CDR3 runs 13 residues. V was clipped by 4 bases and J by 3 bases, with 8 bases between them. The CDR3 loop reads CAISGERTDTQYF. DNA for the CDR3: TGTGCCATCAGTGGGGAGCGGACAGATACGCAGTATTTT.

Ten or more counts support this clonotype. The CDR3 is CATSDSKTDPLTDTQYF. In DNA, the CDR3 is TGTGCCACCAGTGATTCGAAAACTGACCCCTTGACAGATACGCAGTATTTT. The chain has TRBV24-1 and TRBJ2-3; no firm D call. The V gene lost 2 bases and the J gene lost 3 bases, with 17 bases spanning the gap. Germline CDR1 reads KGHDR; CDR2 reads SFDVKD. This CDR3 contains 17 residues.

In its sample, this clonotype was seen many times. The rearrangement uses TRBV6-1 and TRBJ2-5, with D maybe TRBD2 (6 bases). Germline loops: CDR1 MNHNS, CDR2 SASEGT. The V gene lost 2 bases and the J gene lost 1 base, with 8 bases spanning the gap. The CDR3 is made up of 14 amino acids. The CDR3: CASSEWDSQETQYF. As DNA, the CDR3 is TGTGCCAGCAGTGAATGGGACTCCCAAGAGACCCAGTACTTC.

This clonotype was detected many times. The chain recombines TRBV10-3 with TRBJ1-1; TRBD1 matches at 9 bases. CDR1 is ENHRY, CDR2 SYGVKD, per germline. V lost 10 bases and J lost 0; bases outside the gene matches: 3. This CDR3 has 13 amino acids. The CDR3 DNA reads as TGTGCCAAACGGGACAGGGTGAACACTGAAGCTTTCTTT. Amino acids: CAKRDRVNTEAFF.

This clonotype occurred many times. The V and J genes are TRBV20-1 and TRBJ1-2, with 10 nucleotides matching TRBD1. The V gene end was trimmed by 4 bases and the J gene end by 7 bases; junction bases not matched to a gene: 6. CDR1 and CDR2 (germline): DFQATT, SNEGSKA (reference sequence). This CDR3 has 13 amino acids. CDR3 region: CSATTGGVGGYTF. CDR3 nucleotide sequence: TGCAGTGCTACGACAGGGGGCGTCGGTGGCTACACCTTC.

There are many counts of this clonotype. The genes are TRBV6-4 and TRBJ2-1; TRBD1 matches at 8 bases. Germline lookup yields CDR1 MRHNA and CDR2 SNTAGT. The CDR3 is 15 amino acids. Trimming took 4 bases from V and 2 from J; bases not matched to a gene: 4. The CDR3 protein is CASSVRQGPYNEQFF. CDR3 coding DNA: TGTGCCAGCAGTGTACGACAGGGGCCCTACAATGAGCAGTTCTTC.

This clonotype was detected many times. The chain recombines TRBV29-1 with TRBJ2-2; D is unclear. This CDR3 is 12 amino acids long. Germline-derived CDR1 and CDR2 are SQVTM and ANQGSEA. V was pared by 4 bases and J by 4 bases, with 7 bases between. CDR3 bases: TGCAGCGTTGGGCTCGGCACCGGGGAGCTGTTTTTT. This codes for CSVGLGTGELFF.

The chain recombines TRBV7-2 with TRBJ2-3; 10 positions match TRBD2. The CDR3 has 15 residues. V trimming: 3 bases; J trimming: 11 bases; junction bases outside the gene matches: 11. Germline CDR1 is SGHTA and CDR2 is FQGNSA. This CDR3 reads CASSFSSGGYNEQYF. CDR3 bases: TGTGCCAGCAGCTTCTCTAGCGGGGGATACAATGAGCAGTATTTT.

The genes are TRBV20-1 and TRBJ1-1; the D gene is possibly TRBD1 (5 bases). The CDR3 runs 13 residues. CDR1 DFQATT and CDR2 SNEGSKA come from the germline V gene (reference sequence). V shed 5 bases and J shed 2 bases, with 12 bases lying between them. The chain's CDR3 is CSAEDRGNTEAFF. The DNA of the CDR3 is TGCAGTGCTGAAGATAGGGGAAACACTGAAGCTTTCTTT.

This clonotype was detected many times. The chain carries TRBV20-1 and TRBJ1-5, with D possibly TRBD1 on 5 matching bases. The V gene lost 0 bases and the J gene lost 4 bases, with 13 bases spanning the gap. Germline loops: CDR1 DFQATT, CDR2 SNEGSKA (reference sequence). CDR3 size: 15 residues. CDR3 DNA sequence: TGCAGTGCTAGAGAACTTGCGGGGGTAAATCAGCCCCAGCATTTT. Translated, it gives CSARELAGVNQPQHF.

The V gene is TRBV5-1, the J gene TRBJ1-6; tentatively, D is TRBD1 (5 bases). Germline values: CDR1 SGHRS, CDR2 YFSETQ. This CDR3 is 12 amino acids long. V was shortened by 7 bases and J by 5 bases, with 7 bases between the two germline ends. CDR3: CASGGDNSPLHF. CDR3 DNA: TGCGCCAGCGGGGGGGATAATTCACCCCTCCACTTT.

This clonotype was recorded at least ten times. The V and J genes are TRBV13 and TRBJ1-3, with D tentatively TRBD1 (5 bases). Germline-derived CDR1 and CDR2 are PRHDT and FYEKMQ (reference sequence). Trimming took 4 bases from V and 2 from J, leaving 6 bases between them. This CDR3 has 13 amino acids. This CDR3 reads CASSSTAGNTIYF. DNA of the CDR3: TGTGCCAGCAGCTCGACAGCTGGAAACACCATATATTTT.

This clonotype was detected many times. The chain combines TRBV20-1 with TRBJ1-1; tentative D call: TRBD1 (5 bases). The CDR3 sequence is 13 residues long. V was cut by 1 base and J by 4 bases, with 10 bases left in between. Germline CDR1 DFQATT, CDR2 SNEGSKA (reference sequence). The CDR3 sequence: CSARGGAGTEAFF. CDR3 bases: TGCAGTGCTAGAGGGGGCGCGGGCACTGAAGCTTTCTTT.

The sample holds one count of this clonotype. A read error is possible here, since a much larger clone lies one base away. DNA for the CDR3: TGCAGTGCTAGAATGGACAGCGACACTGAAGCTTTCTTT. It yields the protein CSARMDSDTEAFF. The chain joins TRBV20-1 to TRBJ1-1; maybe TRBD1 (6 bases). V gave up 2 bases and J gave up 3 bases, with 10 bases separating them. The CDR3 totals 13 residues. CDR1 and CDR2 (germline): DFQATT, SNEGSKA (reference sequence).

This clonotype was detected ten times or more. The V call is TRBV5-6, the J call TRBJ2-2, with TRBD1 identical over 10 bases. V gave up 4 bases and J gave up 5 bases; unmatched junction bases: 17. This CDR3 is built from 19 residues. From germline, CDR1 is SGHDT and CDR2 YYEEEE. The chain's CDR3 is CASSALPGQGISGTGELFF. The DNA of the CDR3 is TGTGCCAGCAGCGCATTACCGGGACAGGGGATTAGTGGGACCGGGGAGCTGTTTTTT.

CDR3 coding DNA: TGTGCCATCAGTGAGTCGTTGGGGTTCGGGGAGCTGTTTTTT. Protein product: CAISESLGFGELFF. The chain links TRBV10-3 to TRBJ2-2; D not resolved. V was trimmed by 0 bases and J by 7 bases, leaving 9 bases between them. Germline CDR1 reads ENHRY; CDR2 reads SYGVKD. The CDR3 is 14 amino acids.

This clonotype showed up many times. The J gene is TRBJ2-7, the V gene TRBV10-3; D is unresolved. This CDR3 comprises 12 residues. The germline V gene has CDR1 ENHRY and CDR2 SYGVKD. V lost 11 bases and J lost 1, with 12 bases in between. CDR3 coding DNA: TGTGCCTTAATGAGCCCGTCCTACGAGCAGTACTTC. Translated: CALMSPSYEQYF.